This passage covers 16 T cell receptor beta chains from one sample sequenced in a study of blood T cell repertoires in COVID-19. Method: immunoSEQ multiplex PCR; TCRdb's copy keeps in-frame clones and lacks some. The sample holds under 300,000 clones; 75% to 95% are singletons and the top ten take around 1.8%. The source material was PBMCs or T cells enriched from blood (not recorded which). These receptors all stem from a woman aged 18-30 years who had recovered from COVID-19.

The rearrangement uses TRBV9 and TRBJ1-2, with TRBD1 matching 9 bases. V trimming: 4 bases; J trimming: 8 bases; junction bases outside the gene matches: 9. This CDR3 comprises 14 residues. CDR1 and CDR2 (germline): SGDLS, YYNGEE. The CDR3 loop reads CASSISPQGAGYTF. CDR3 DNA sequence: TGTGCCAGCAGCATCTCCCCACAGGGGGCGGGCTACACCTTC.

The CDR3 DNA reads TGCGCCAGCAGCGAATCAGGTTCCCCTAGCACAGATACGCAGTATTTT. This sequence encodes CASSESGSPSTDTQYF. V usage is TRBV5-1 and J usage is TRBJ2-3; D is ambiguous. Between the trimmed V and J ends, which lost 4 bases and 0 bases, there was a span of 15 bases. CDR3 length: 16 amino acids. Germline CDR1 is SGHRS and CDR2 is YFSETQ.

The chain employs TRBV7-2 and TRBJ2-2; 13 nucleotides agree with TRBD2. V shed 5 bases and J 6 bases; nucleotides not matched to a gene: 6. The CDR3 totals 16 residues. Germline CDR1 and CDR2: SGHTA and FQGNSA. The CDR3 spells CASSPGLAGVPGELFF. CDR3 bases: TGTGCCAGCAGCCCTGGACTAGCGGGAGTGCCCGGGGAGCTGTTTTTT.

The rearrangement links TRBV7-9 to TRBJ1-2; a possible D gene is TRBD1 (5 bases). Deletions cut 1 base from V and 8 bases from J, with 20 bases between. Germline values: CDR1 SEHNR, CDR2 FQNEAQ (reference sequence). The CDR3 spans 16 residues. CDR3 nucleotides: TGTGCCAGCAGCTTAGGCGGGGGACTCTCTTTGGGCGGCTACACCTTC. This sequence encodes CASSLGGGLSLGGYTF.

This sequence joins TRBV12-3 or TRBV12-4 and TRBJ2-5; maybe TRBD2 (5 bases). This CDR3 spans 13 amino acids. V lost 6 bases to trimming and J lost 4 bases, with 12 bases between them. CDR3 DNA sequence: TGTGCCAGCAGAGCCAGAGGGCGAGAGACCCAGTACTTC. Protein: CASRARGRETQYF.

This rearrangement joins TRBV5-1 to TRBJ1-1; 7 bases map to TRBD1. J lost 4 bases, V lost 7 bases, and 13 bases had no gene match. The CDR3 loop spans 15 amino acids. Looked up from germline, CDR1 is SGHRS and CDR2 is YFSETQ. The CDR3 sequence is CASQITRGIVTEAFF. The CDR3 bases are TGCGCCAGCCAGATCACCAGGGGGATTGTCACTGAAGCTTTCTTT.

The chain uses TRBV18 and TRBJ1-2, with D possibly being TRBD1 (6 bases). Trimming took off 6 bases at V and 6 bases at J, with 14 bases between the two ends. The CDR3 has 13 residues. CDR1 and CDR2 (germline): KGHSH, LQKENI. The CDR3 reads CASSVGNRDGYTF. In DNA, the CDR3 is TGTGCCAGCTCGGTCGGGAACAGGGATGGCTACACCTTC.

The table lists this clone with a count of one. The chain uses TRBV10-1 and TRBJ1-5; a weak D match, TRBD1 (6 bases). Trimming pared 5 bases from V and 4 bases from J, leaving 9 bases between. The CDR3 is made up of 13 amino acids. CDR1 and CDR2 (germline): WNHNN, SYGVQD (reference sequence). CDR3 protein: CASSTGSNQPQHF. The CDR3 DNA is TGCGCCAGCAGTACAGGGTCGAATCAGCCCCAGCATTTT.

V is TRBV4-1 and J is TRBJ2-1; a weak D match, TRBD1 (6 bases). The CDR3 loop spans 15 amino acids. Germline CDR1 MGHRA, CDR2 YSYEKL. With 6 bases removed from V and 0 bases from J, the gap between germline ends came to 12 bases. CDR3 loop: CASRLGQSSYNEQFF. In nucleotides, the CDR3 is TGCGCCAGCAGATTAGGACAGAGCTCCTACAATGAGCAGTTCTTC.

J is TRBJ1-2 and V is TRBV7-9; TRBD1 is a possible D gene (5 bases). The CDR3 sequence is 13 residues long. V was trimmed by 5 bases and J by 8 bases, leaving 15 bases between them. Germline-derived CDR1 and CDR2 are SEHNR and FQNEAQ (reference sequence). The CDR3 sequence: CASSHVGGQGYTF. CDR3 nucleotide sequence: TGTGCCAGCAGCCACGTCGGGGGTCAGGGCTACACCTTC.

The rearrangement links TRBV27 to TRBJ2-1, with a tentative D call TRBD1 (6 bases). V was cut by 5 bases and J by 3 bases, with 23 bases left in between. The CDR3 is made up of 18 amino acids. The germline CDR1 and CDR2 sequences are MNHEY and SMNVEV (reference sequence). Here the CDR3 DNA reads TGTGCCAGCAGTCTCCTTCCCCGTTCGGACAGAGTCTACAATGAGCAGTTCTTC. Protein sequence: CASSLLPRSDRVYNEQFF.

The chain joins TRBV9 to TRBJ2-7; the match to TRBD1 covers 8 bases. Germline V gives CDR1 SGDLS, CDR2 YYNGEE. The trim removed 4 bases at V and 2 bases at J, leaving 8 bases unmatched. CDR3 length equals 15 residues. The DNA for the CDR3 is TGTGCCAGCAGCCTAGAACAGGGGGGTGCCTACGAGCAGTACTTC. It codes for CASSLEQGGAYEQYF.

The chain combines TRBV7-9 with TRBJ2-7, with D maybe TRBD2 (6 bases). The CDR3 totals 15 residues. Germline CDR1 SEHNR, CDR2 FQNEAQ (reference sequence). Trimming left V 5 bases short and J 9 bases short, with 23 bases between. The CDR3 DNA follows: TGTGCCAGCAGCAGAGAGGGGACTGACGGAATCGGGCAGTACTTC. It translates to CASSREGTDGIGQYF. Full variable domain (rest looked up from reference TRBV7-9 and TRBJ2-7): DTGVSQNPRHKITKRGQNVTFRCDPISEHNRLYWYRQTLGQGPEFLTYFQNEAQLEKSRLLSDRFSAERPKGSFSTLEIQRTEQGDSAMYLCASSREGTDGIGQYFGPGTRLTVT.

This chain joins TRBV6-6 and TRBJ1-6; D might be TRBD1 (5 bases). The germline CDR1 and CDR2 sequences are MNHNY and SVGAGI (reference sequence). The CDR3 runs 13 residues. V was trimmed by 6 bases and J by 7 bases, leaving 10 bases between them. In DNA, the CDR3 is TGTGCCAGCAGCCCCGGGGGGAATTCACCCCTCCACTTT. Residues: CASSPGGNSPLHF.

V is TRBV15 and J is TRBJ2-6; a possible D gene is TRBD2 (5 bases). This CDR3 spans 15 amino acids. Trimming pared 5 bases from V and 0 bases from J, leaving 8 bases between. Per germline, CDR1 LNHNV and CDR2 YYDKDF (reference sequence). In DNA form, the CDR3 reads TGTGCCACCAGCGTCGGGAACTCTGGGGCCAACGTCCTGACTTTC. Translated: CATSVGNSGANVLTF.

This chain joins TRBV24-1 and TRBJ1-5, with D tentatively TRBD1 (6 bases). CDR3 length equals 17 residues. V dropped 5 bases and J dropped 2 bases, with 18 bases sitting between them. Germline V gene data show CDR1 as KGHDR and CDR2 as SFDVKD. DNA for the CDR3: TGTGCCACCAGTGGGTCGGGGGGGCAGTACGGCAATCAGCCCCAGCATTTT. Residues: CATSGSGGQYGNQPQHF.